The present T cell receptor (beta chain) was sequenced within a study of CD8+ T cells in alopecia areata. The wider study: Tofacitinib therapy took 6 to 18 months; 6 months off drug came after.

V was cut by 3 bases and J by 0 bases, with 6 bases left in between. The CDR3 length is 13 residues. Germline loops: CDR1 SGHNT, CDR2 YYREEE (reference sequence). RNA extraction and reverse transcription yielded cDNA as sequencing template. Measured with immunoSEQ multiplex PCR; TCRdb has only the in-frame clones, and not every one. This table holds about 200,000 clones, roughly two fifths found once. This clone was seen at least ten times. Documented treatment: oral pan-JAK inhibitor, 5-10 mg twice daily. Specimen: CD4+ T cells sorted from blood, collected at roughly week 30, from a patient treated with tofacitinib. This chain uses TRBV5-4 with TRBJ1-2; D may be TRBD1 (6 bases). This sequence was found in a human donor with alopecia areata. The CDR3 coding sequence is TGTGCCAGCAGCTGGGACACTAACTATGGCTACACCTTC. Protein sequence: CASSWDTNYGYTF. The variable domain in full, completed from reference TRBV5-4 and TRBJ1-2, reads ETGVTQSPTHLIKTRGQQVTLRCSSQSGHNTVSWYQQALGQGPQFIFQYYREEENGRGNFPPRFSGLQFPNYSSELNVNALELDDSALYLCASSWDTNYGYTFGSGTRLTVV.